The sequence of this T cell receptor (beta chain) was determined in a study of identifying expanded T cells in peripheral blood. Points from the study as a whole: Differentially abundant clones: approximately 1.3 between replicates, about 15 at around 2 weeks, around 20 at four.

As concerns this clone: Its target is unknown.

Here immunoSEQ multiplex PCR was the method, and the copy in TCRdb shows in-frame clones only, minus some. The data hold about 58,000 clones, with over 85% observed a single time. The V end lost 3 bases, the J end lost 5 bases, and 10 bases lay between the germline ends. CDR3 length: 13 residues. From germline, CDR1 is SGHTA and CDR2 FQGNSA. During the collection period, no donor immune events like infections were recorded. The V and J genes are TRBV7-2 and TRBJ1-1; D remains ambiguous. The TCR was taken from a person aged 18-69 years in good health. The specimen was blood. The CDR3 bases are TGTGCCAGCAGCTTCGGAGATTTTACTGAAGCTTTCTTT. It codes for CASSFGDFTEAFF.